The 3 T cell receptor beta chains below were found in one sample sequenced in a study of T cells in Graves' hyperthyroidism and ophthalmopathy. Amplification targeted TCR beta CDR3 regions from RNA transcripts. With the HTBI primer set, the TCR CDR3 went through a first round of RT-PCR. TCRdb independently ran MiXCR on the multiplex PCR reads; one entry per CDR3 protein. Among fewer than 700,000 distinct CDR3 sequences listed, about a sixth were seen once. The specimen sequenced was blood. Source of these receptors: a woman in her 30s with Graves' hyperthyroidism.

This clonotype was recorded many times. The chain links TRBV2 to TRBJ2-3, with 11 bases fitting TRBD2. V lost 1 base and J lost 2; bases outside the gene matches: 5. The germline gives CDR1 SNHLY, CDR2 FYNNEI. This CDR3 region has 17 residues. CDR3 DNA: TGTGCCAGCAGTGAAGAGTGGGGACTAGCGGACACAGATACGCAGTATTTT. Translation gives CASSEEWGLADTDTQYF.

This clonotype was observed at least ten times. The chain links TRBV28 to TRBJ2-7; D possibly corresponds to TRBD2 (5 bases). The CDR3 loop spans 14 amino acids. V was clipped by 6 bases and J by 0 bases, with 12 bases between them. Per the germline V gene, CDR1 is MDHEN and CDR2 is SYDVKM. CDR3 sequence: CASSSGSSSYEQYF. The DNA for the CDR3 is TGTGCCAGCAGCTCGGGATCCAGCTCCTACGAGCAGTACTTC.

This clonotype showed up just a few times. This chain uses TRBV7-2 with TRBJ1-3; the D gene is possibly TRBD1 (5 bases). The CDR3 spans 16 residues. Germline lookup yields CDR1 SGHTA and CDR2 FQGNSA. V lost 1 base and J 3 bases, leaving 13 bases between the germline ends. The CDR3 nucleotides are TGTGCCAGCAGCTTAGACGGCGGGGCGCATGGAAACACCATATATTTT. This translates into CASSLDGGAHGNTIYF. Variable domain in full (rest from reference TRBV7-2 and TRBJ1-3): GAGVSQSPSNKVTEKGKDVELRCDPISGHTALYWYRQSLGQGLEFLIYFQGNSAPDKSGLPSDRFSAERTGGSVSTLTIQRTQQEDSAVYLCASSLDGGAHGNTIYFGEGSWLTVV.